The 21 T cell receptor beta chains in this list originate from one sample, sequenced in a study of CD8 T cells in ankylosing spondylitis. Study-level findings and limits: The study identified a TCR beta motif of roughly eight highly homologous variants that appeared characteristic of ankylosing spondylitis blood.

MiXCR, applied by TCRdb to the 5' RACE reads, yields one record per CDR3 protein. The sample has 200,000 to 250,000 distinct CDR3 sequences, roughly 18% seen once; the top ten hold roughly 43%. Their cognate antigens are unknown. Sequencing used blood, either unsorted or a sorted T cell fraction (not recorded which). The receptors originated from a male donor with ankylosing spondylitis.

This rearrangement joins TRBV20-1 to TRBJ1-1; D remains ambiguous. Germline assignment: CDR1 DFQATT and CDR2 SNEGSKA (reference sequence). CDR3 size: 12 residues. CDR3 in amino acids: CVVPTANTEAFF. In DNA, the CDR3 is TGCGTCGTTCCGACGGCGAACACTGAAGCTTTCTTT.

The V call is TRBV7-9, the J call TRBJ1-2; D gene unclear. With 7 bases removed from V and 6 bases from J, the gap between germline ends came to 15 bases. Looked up from germline, CDR1 is SEHNR and CDR2 is FQNEAQ (reference sequence). There are 13 residues in the CDR3. Here the CDR3 reads CASTPGIQHGYTF. The CDR3 DNA reads as TGTGCCAGCACCCCCGGGATCCAGCATGGCTACACCTTC.

This clonotype was counted only a few times. CDR3 nucleotide sequence: TGTGCCAGCTCCGGGGGGACTACTCAAGAGACCCAGTACTTC. Translated: CASSGGTTQETQYF. This chain connects TRBV12-3 or TRBV12-4 to TRBJ2-5, with 7 positions matching TRBD2. The length of the CDR3 is 14 residues. Trimming took 8 bases from V and 2 from J; bases not matched to a gene: 8.

This rearrangement joins TRBV7-9 to TRBJ2-3, with 7 bases identical to TRBD2. The CDR3 runs 14 residues. From germline, CDR1 is SEHNR and CDR2 FQNEAQ (reference sequence). V was pared by 6 bases and J by 4 bases, with 7 bases of the junction left unmatched. The CDR3 is CASRGGSGPDTQYF. CDR3 sequence (DNA): TGTGCCAGCAGGGGCGGGAGCGGCCCAGATACGCAGTATTTT.

The gene calls are TRBV12-3 or TRBV12-4 and TRBJ2-2; D is possibly TRBD2 (5 bases). The CDR3 loop spans 12 amino acids. Trimming cost V 6 bases and J 14 bases, with 16 bases left between them. CDR3: CASRSPGGGLFF. In nucleotides, the CDR3 is TGTGCCAGCAGGTCCCCGGGTGGAGGACTGTTTTTT.

The V and J genes are TRBV7-8 and TRBJ1-1; unclear D gene. Germline values: CDR1 SGHVS, CDR2 FQNEAQ. This CDR3 is built from 14 residues. Deletions cut 1 base from V and 4 bases from J, with 10 bases between. CDR3 residues: CASSLDGSGTEAFF. The CDR3 DNA is TGTGCCAGCAGCTTAGACGGGAGTGGCACTGAAGCTTTCTTT.

This clonotype has a handful of counts. The V call is TRBV29-1, the J call TRBJ2-1; D may match TRBD1 or TRBD2 (5 bases each). The V end lost 3 bases, the J end lost 6 bases, and 9 bases lay between the germline ends. The CDR3 is 12 residues long. CDR1 SQVTM and CDR2 ANQGSEA come from the germline V gene. The CDR3 sequence is CSVEKGTNEQFF. In nucleotides, the CDR3 is TGCAGCGTTGAGAAAGGGACCAATGAGCAGTTCTTC.

The CDR3 coding sequence is TGCAGCGTTCCTAGCGGGGACTACGAGCAGTACTTC. This gives the protein CSVPSGDYEQYF. The genes are TRBV29-1 and TRBJ2-7; 9 positions match TRBD2. This CDR3 has 12 residues. V shed 5 bases and J 3 bases; nucleotides not matched to a gene: 2. Per the germline V gene, CDR1 is SQVTM and CDR2 is ANQGSEA.

This chain joins TRBV11-2 and TRBJ2-5; 8 nucleotides line up with TRBD2. CDR3 length: 15 residues. V gave up 4 bases and J gave up 5 bases; unmatched junction bases: 9. Germline V lookup: CDR1 SGHAT, CDR2 FQNNGV. Here the CDR3 DNA reads TGTGCCAGCAGCTGGTCAGCGGGGGCGGGGGAGACCCAGTACTTC. It translates to CASSWSAGAGETQYF.

This clonotype was seen ten or more times. The chain employs TRBV12-3 or TRBV12-4 and TRBJ1-1; D gene unclear. V was clipped by 5 bases and J by 0 bases, with 7 bases between them. CDR3 length: 13 residues. The CDR3 coding sequence is TGTGCCAGCAGTGATAGTCTGAACACTGAAGCTTTCTTT. It yields the protein CASSDSLNTEAFF.

The chain employs TRBV21-1 and TRBJ2-7; TRBD1 was called by the table and not checked on the DNA. TRBV21-1 corresponds to a pseudogene. The CDR3 loop spans 16 amino acids. For the CDR3, the DNA is TGTGCCAGCAGCAAACGAAAAAAGAGGGGGCTCAACGAGCAGTACTTC. It yields the protein CASSKRKKRGLNEQYF.

This clonotype was seen a handful of times. The chain combines TRBV4-3 with TRBJ2-7; 9 bases are shared with TRBD2. V trimming: 2 bases; J trimming: 3 bases; junction bases outside the gene matches: 8. Germline CDR1 reads LGHNA; CDR2 reads YSLEER. The CDR3 totals 16 residues. CDR3 in amino acids: CASSQLIAGAVYEQYF. CDR3 DNA sequence: TGCGCCAGCAGCCAACTCATAGCGGGAGCAGTCTACGAGCAGTACTTC.

This clonotype appeared a single time. The chain combines TRBV2 with TRBJ1-5; D not resolved. Germline loops: CDR1 SNHLY, CDR2 FYNNEI. The CDR3 consists of 14 residues. V lost 5 bases and J lost 2, with 10 bases in between. CDR3 region: CASSPVLGNQPQHF. The CDR3 DNA follows: TGTGCCAGCAGTCCGGTTCTAGGCAATCAGCCCCAGCATTTT.

In this sample, this clonotype turned up a few times. The CDR3 DNA follows: TGCGCCAGCAGCTTCACAGGGGTCCATGAGCAGTTCTTC. Residues: CASSFTGVHEQFF. The V gene is TRBV5-1, the J gene TRBJ2-1; the match to TRBD1 covers 7 bases. CDR1 and CDR2 from the germline V gene are SGHRS and YFSETQ. This CDR3 has 13 residues. V gave up 2 bases and J gave up 8 bases; unmatched junction bases: 4.

The table lists this clonotype with a few counts. The chain joins TRBV27 to TRBJ1-6, with 7 bases matching TRBD1. Germline loops: CDR1 MNHEY, CDR2 SMNVEV (reference sequence). Unmatched junction bases numbered 1, after V lost 3 bases and J lost 5 bases. The CDR3 runs 14 residues. The CDR3 DNA follows: TGTGCCAGCAGTTTTGGACAGGATAATTCACCCCTCCACTTT. Its translation is CASSFGQDNSPLHF.

The genes are TRBV7-9 and TRBJ2-6; maybe TRBD2 (5 bases). The CDR3 consists of 17 residues. Trimming took 6 bases from V and 0 from J, leaving 15 bases between them. Germline V gives CDR1 SEHNR, CDR2 FQNEAQ (reference sequence). The DNA of the CDR3 is TGTGCCAGCAGTGGGTGGGAGATCAACTCTGGGGCCAACGTCCTGACTTTC. Translated, it gives CASSGWEINSGANVLTF.

This clonotype was counted a few times. The chain uses TRBV14 and TRBJ2-3, with D unclear. V lost 0 bases, J lost 2 bases, and 6 bases lay in between. CDR3 length: 14 residues. Germline V CDR1 and CDR2: SGHDN, FVKESK. CDR3: CASSQDLSTDTQYF. For the CDR3, the DNA is TGTGCCAGCAGCCAAGACTTATCCACAGATACGCAGTATTTT.

V is TRBV11-2 and J is TRBJ2-7, with D perhaps being TRBD1 or TRBD2 (5 bases each). The germline gives CDR1 SGHAT, CDR2 FQNNGV. Trimming removed 5 bases from V and 0 bases from J, with 11 bases in between. This CDR3 region has 14 residues. The CDR3 loop is CASSPWDLSYEQYF. The CDR3 DNA reads as TGTGCCAGCAGCCCTTGGGACCTCTCCTACGAGCAGTACTTC.

This clonotype was recorded many times. The gene calls are TRBV20-1 and TRBJ2-7; weak D call: TRBD1 (6 bases). The CDR3 runs 15 residues. Germline V gives CDR1 DFQATT, CDR2 SNEGSKA (reference sequence). V was pared by 3 bases and J by 0 bases, with 15 bases between. The CDR3 DNA reads TGCAGTGCTAGCGCTCGACAGGAGAGCTCCTACGAGCAGTACTTC. This gives the protein CSASARQESSYEQYF.

The chain joins TRBV5-6 to TRBJ1-2; weak D call: TRBD1 (5 bases). This CDR3 spans 17 amino acids. The V gene's germline CDR1 is SGHDT and CDR2 YYEEEE. V shed 3 bases and J shed 2 bases, with 20 bases lying between them. The CDR3 loop reads CASSSQGPSGLNYGYTF. DNA of the CDR3: TGTGCCAGCAGCTCACAAGGGCCTTCGGGGCTGAACTATGGCTACACCTTC.

The chain employs TRBV2 and TRBJ2-7; 9 nucleotides align to TRBD2. CDR1 and CDR2 from the germline V gene are SNHLY and FYNNEI. J was trimmed by 6 bases and V by 2 bases; bases with no gene match: 11. CDR3 size: 16 residues. The CDR3 DNA sequence: TGTGCCAGCAGTGAATTTGTAGGGCTAGCGGGGTTCGAGCAGTACTTC. The encoded protein is CASSEFVGLAGFEQYF.